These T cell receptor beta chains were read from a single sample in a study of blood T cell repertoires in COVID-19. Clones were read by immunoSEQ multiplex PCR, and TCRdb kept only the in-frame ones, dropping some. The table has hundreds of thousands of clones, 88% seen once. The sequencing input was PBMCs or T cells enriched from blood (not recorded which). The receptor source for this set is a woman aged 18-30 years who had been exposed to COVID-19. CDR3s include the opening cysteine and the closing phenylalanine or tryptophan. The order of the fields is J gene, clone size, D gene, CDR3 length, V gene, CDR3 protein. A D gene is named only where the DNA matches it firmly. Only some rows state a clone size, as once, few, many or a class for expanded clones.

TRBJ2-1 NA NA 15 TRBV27 CASSTIMSSYNEQFF
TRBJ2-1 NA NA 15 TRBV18 CASSPTGSSYNEQFF
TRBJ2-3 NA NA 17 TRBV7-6 CASSLDQEGKRTDTQYF
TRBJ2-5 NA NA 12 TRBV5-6 CASSFRGETQYF
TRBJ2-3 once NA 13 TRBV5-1 CASSSPSTDTQYF
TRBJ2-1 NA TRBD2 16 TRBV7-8 CASSLRGGSSYNEQFF
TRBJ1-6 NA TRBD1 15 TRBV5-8 CARHPGQDFNSPLHF
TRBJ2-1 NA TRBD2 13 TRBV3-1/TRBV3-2 CASTGGGADEQFF
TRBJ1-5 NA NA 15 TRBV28 CASSLYRVLGQPQHF
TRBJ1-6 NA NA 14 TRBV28 CASSPQGFSSPLHF
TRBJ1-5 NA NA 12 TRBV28 CASSLGEQPQHF
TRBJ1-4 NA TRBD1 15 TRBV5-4 CASSLRSGGDEKLFF
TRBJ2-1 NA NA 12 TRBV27 CASSNSGNEQFF
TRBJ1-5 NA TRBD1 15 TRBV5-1 CASSFAGQGNQPQHF
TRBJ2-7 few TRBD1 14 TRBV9 CASSVGDRIHEQYF
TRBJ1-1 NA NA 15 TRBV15 CATSRDSGENTEAFF
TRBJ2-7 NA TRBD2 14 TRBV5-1 CASKEREGGYEQYF
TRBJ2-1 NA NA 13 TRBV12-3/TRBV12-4 CASMSGGSNEQFF
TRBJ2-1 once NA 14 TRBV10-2 CASSLAGIYNEQFF
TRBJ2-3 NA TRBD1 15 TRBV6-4 CASSEAGGSADTQYF
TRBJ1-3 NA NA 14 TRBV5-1 CASRMPGGGNTIYF
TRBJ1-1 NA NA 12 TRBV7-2 CASSSGYDGAFF
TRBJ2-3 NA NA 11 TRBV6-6 CASAEGDTQYF
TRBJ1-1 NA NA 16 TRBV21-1 CASSKGHPRRESEAFF
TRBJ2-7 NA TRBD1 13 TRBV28 CASKTGGEYEQYF
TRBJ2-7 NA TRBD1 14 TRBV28 CASSATGLIYEQYF
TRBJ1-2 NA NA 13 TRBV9 CASSPQQANGYTF
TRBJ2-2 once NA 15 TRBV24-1 CATRPGNRDTGELFF
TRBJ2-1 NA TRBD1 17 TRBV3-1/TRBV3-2 CASSQGSYSGGKNEQFF
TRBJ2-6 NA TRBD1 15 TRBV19 CASTQGASGANVLTF
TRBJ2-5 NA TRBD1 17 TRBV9 CASSVSPRGLGQETQYF
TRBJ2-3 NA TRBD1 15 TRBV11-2 CASSLVGQGADTQYF
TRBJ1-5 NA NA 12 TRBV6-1 CASSDYALPQHF
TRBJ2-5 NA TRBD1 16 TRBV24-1 CATSGGPQGARETQYF
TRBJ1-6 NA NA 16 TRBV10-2 CASSESRGARNSPLHF
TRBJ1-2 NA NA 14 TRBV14 CASSQVEAAYGYTF
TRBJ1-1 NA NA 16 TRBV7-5 CVRSLEGAGIPPEAFF
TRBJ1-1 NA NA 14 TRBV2 CASSYDRSNTEAFF
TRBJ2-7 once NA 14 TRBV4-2 CASSQDRAGYEQYF
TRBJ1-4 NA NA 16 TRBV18 CASSPRAGRGNEKLFF
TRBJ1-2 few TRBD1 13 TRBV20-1 CSASLGTGRYYTF
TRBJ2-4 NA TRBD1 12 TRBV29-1 CSVGQGQNIQYF
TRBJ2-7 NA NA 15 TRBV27 CASSLIGGVYYEQYF
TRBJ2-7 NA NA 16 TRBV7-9 CASSLGPSVGAHEQYF